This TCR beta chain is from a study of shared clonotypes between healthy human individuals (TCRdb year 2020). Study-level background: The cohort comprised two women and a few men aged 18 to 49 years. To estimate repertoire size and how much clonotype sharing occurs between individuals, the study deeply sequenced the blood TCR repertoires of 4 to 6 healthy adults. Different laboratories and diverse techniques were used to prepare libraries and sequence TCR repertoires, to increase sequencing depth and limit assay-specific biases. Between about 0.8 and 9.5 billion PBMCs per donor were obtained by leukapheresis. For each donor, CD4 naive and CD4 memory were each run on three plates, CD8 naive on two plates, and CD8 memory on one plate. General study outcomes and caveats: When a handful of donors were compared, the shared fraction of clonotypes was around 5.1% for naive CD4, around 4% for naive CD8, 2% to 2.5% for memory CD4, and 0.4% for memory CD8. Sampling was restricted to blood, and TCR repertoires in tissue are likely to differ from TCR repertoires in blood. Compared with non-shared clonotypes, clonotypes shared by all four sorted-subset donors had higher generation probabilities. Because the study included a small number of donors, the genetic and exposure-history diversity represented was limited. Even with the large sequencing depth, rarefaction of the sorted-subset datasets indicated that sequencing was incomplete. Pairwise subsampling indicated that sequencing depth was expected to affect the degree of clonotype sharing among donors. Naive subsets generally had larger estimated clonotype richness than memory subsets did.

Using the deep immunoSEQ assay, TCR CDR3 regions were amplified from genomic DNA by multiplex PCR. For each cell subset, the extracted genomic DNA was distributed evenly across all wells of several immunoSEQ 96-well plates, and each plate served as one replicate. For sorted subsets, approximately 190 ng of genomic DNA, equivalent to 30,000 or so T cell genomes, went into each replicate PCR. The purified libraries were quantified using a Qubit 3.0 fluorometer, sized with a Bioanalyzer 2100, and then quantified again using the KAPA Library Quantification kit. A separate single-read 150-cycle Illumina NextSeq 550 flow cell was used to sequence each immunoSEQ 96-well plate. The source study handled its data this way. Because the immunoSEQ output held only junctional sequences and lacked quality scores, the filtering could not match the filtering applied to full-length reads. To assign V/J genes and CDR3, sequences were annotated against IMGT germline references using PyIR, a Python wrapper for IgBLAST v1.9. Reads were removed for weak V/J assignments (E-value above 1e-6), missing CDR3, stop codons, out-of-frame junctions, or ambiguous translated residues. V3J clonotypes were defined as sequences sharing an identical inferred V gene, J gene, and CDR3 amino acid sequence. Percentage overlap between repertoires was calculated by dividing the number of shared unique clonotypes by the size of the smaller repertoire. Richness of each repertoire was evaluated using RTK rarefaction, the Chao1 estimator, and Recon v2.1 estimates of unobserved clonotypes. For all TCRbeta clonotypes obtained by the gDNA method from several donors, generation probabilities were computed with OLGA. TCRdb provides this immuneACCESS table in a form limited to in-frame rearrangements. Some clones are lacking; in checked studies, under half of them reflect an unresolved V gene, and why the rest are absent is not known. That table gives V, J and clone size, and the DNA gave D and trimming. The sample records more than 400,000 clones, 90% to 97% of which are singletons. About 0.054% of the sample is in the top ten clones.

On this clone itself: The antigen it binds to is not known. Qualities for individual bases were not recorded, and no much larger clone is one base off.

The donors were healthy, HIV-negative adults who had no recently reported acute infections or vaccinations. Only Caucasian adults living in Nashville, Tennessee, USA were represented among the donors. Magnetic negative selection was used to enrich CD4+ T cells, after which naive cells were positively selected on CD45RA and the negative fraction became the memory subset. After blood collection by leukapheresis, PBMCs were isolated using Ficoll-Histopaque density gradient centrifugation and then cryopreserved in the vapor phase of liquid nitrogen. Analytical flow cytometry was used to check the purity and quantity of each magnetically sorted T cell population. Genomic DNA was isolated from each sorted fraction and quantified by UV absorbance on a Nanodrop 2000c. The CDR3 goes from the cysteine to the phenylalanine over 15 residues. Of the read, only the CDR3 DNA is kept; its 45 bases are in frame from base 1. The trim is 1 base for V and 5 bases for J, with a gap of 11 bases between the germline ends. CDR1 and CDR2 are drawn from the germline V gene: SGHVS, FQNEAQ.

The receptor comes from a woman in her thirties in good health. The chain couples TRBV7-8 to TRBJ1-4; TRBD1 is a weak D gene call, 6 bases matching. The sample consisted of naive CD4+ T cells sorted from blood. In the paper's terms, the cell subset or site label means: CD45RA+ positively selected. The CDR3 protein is CASSLGRGGNEKLFF. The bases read TGTGCCAGCAGCTTAGGCAGGGGCGGGAATGAAAAACTGTTTTTT.